A selection of T cell receptor beta chains follows, all from one sample in a study of immune heterogeneity within non-small cell lung tumors. TCRdb re-called the multiplex PCR reads through MiXCR, storing one row per CDR3 protein. The sample includes around 15,000 distinct CDR3 sequences, 30% to 35% of them seen just once. Specimen: lung tumor tissue. The receptors shown here come from a woman aged 45-65 years with non-small cell lung cancer. CDR3s leave out the opening cysteine and the closing phenylalanine or tryptophan. Fields, in order: J gene, V gene, CDR3 protein.

TRBJ1-2,TRBV6-5,ASSYSTEPNSNYGYT
TRBJ2-3,TRBV28,ASWDRGREGDTQY
TRBJ1-1,TRBV30,AWNRGGGTEAF
TRBJ2-3,TRBV6-2/TRBV6-3,ASSYSLGQGGHTDTQY
TRBJ2-7,TRBV27,ASRPLGESEQY
TRBJ1-1,TRBV30,AWSRTVNTEAF
TRBJ2-6,TRBV19,ASSIAGGRSGANVLT
TRBJ1-1,TRBV5-1,ASLHRPGQGNTEAF
TRBJ2-5,TRBV20-1,SARPGRTNQETQY
TRBJ2-2,TRBV10-3,ATTGGSTGELF
TRBJ1-6,TRBV2,ASSVDRGHSPLH
TRBJ2-7,TRBV9,ASSAPSGHEQY
TRBJ2-1,TRBV6-1,ASSEIGFLRYNEQF
TRBJ2-2,TRBV18,ASSPGTGFTGELF
TRBJ1-1,TRBV20-1,SASQGSDTEAF
TRBJ1-1,TRBV7-9,ASSGVRGNTEAF
TRBJ2-6,TRBV19,ASTVVGRGSSGANVLT
TRBJ2-1,TRBV2,ASRGASGIYNEQF
TRBJ1-2,TRBV7-9,ASSSPGQGNYGYT
TRBJ2-3,TRBV19,ASKWGQGSDTQY
TRBJ2-7,TRBV7-2,ASSSRSGFYEQY
TRBJ2-5,TRBV28,ASSSPYEIQETQY